This TCR beta chain was identified during a study of blood T cell repertoires in COVID-19. In germline, CDR1 is SGHNT, CDR2 YENEEA. The CDR3 is made up of 16 amino acids. V lost 5 bases to trimming and J lost 4 bases; unmatched junction nucleotides: 11. Repertoires were generated with immunoSEQ multiplex PCR, while TCRdb's copy carries only in-frame clones and drops some. The table has 95,000 to 150,000 clones, 60% to 85% seen once. The origin of this receptor is a man between 70 and 80 years old with acute or convalescent COVID-19. What was sequenced was peripheral blood. The chain employs TRBV11-3 and TRBJ1-1; TRBD1 matches at 9 bases. The CDR3 nucleotides read TGTGCCAGCAGCCCTCGAACAGGGGGCGGGGGCACTGAAGCTTTCTTT. Protein: CASSPRTGGGGTEAFF.